The 22 T cell receptor beta chains below come from one sample, sequenced in a study of early T cells in non-severe SARS-CoV-2 infection. TCRdb re-derived calls from the 5' RACE reads in MiXCR, one entry per CDR3 protein. The sample shows about 56,000 distinct CDR3 sequences, roughly a tenth of them seen only once. Input material: whole blood. Receptor source: an adult who was a healthcare worker with PCR-confirmed SARS-CoV-2 infection or an uninfected control (not recorded which).

This chain joins TRBV3-1 and TRBJ2-5, with TRBD2 identical over 14 bases. Germline V gives CDR1 LGHDT, CDR2 YNNKEL (reference sequence). The length of the CDR3 is 15 residues. V was clipped by 7 bases and J by 3 bases; unmatched bases: 4. CDR3 in amino acids: CASTGTSGSEETQYF. For the CDR3, the DNA is TGTGCCAGCACCGGGACTAGCGGGAGTGAAGAGACCCAGTACTTC.

This clonotype showed up just a few times. V gene TRBV20-1 combines with J gene TRBJ2-7; 8 bases match TRBD1. The CDR3 spans 13 residues. CDR1 is DFQATT, CDR2 SNEGSKA, per germline (reference sequence). With V trimmed by 3 bases and J by 0 bases, 1 base remained unmatched. The chain's CDR3 is CSARDRASYEQYF. In DNA, the CDR3 is TGCAGTGCTAGGGACAGGGCCTCCTACGAGCAGTACTTC.

Ten or more counts support this clonotype. The rearrangement uses TRBV4-2 and TRBJ1-3, with 9 bases aligning to TRBD1. CDR3 size: 17 residues. The trim removed 1 base at V and 6 bases at J, leaving 10 bases unmatched. Germline lookup yields CDR1 LGHNA and CDR2 YNFKEQ. The CDR3 region has the DNA TGTGCCAGCAGCCAAGTGTCTATGGGACAGGGAATAAACACCATATATTTT. The encoded protein is CASSQVSMGQGINTIYF.

The chain combines TRBV20-1 with TRBJ2-7, with TRBD2 identical over 7 bases. Germline CDR1 and CDR2: DFQATT and SNEGSKA (reference sequence). The CDR3 extends over 12 amino acids. CDR3 region: CSPLREYYEQYF. CDR3 DNA sequence: TGCAGCCCCCTGCGGGAGTATTACGAGCAGTACTTC.

The chain links TRBV6-5 to TRBJ1-5, with D perhaps TRBD1 (5 bases). Germline V lookup: CDR1 MNHEY, CDR2 SVGAGI. V dropped 1 base and J dropped 7 bases, with 20 bases sitting between them. This CDR3 comprises 17 residues. The CDR3 nucleotides are TGTGCCAGCAGTTACTGGCTGGGGACCTTGTATGAACAGCCCCAGCATTTT. This sequence encodes CASSYWLGTLYEQPQHF.

The chain couples TRBV6-5 to TRBJ1-2; D perhaps matches TRBD1 (5 bases). CDR3 length: 14 residues. Trimming removed 4 bases at V and 2 bases at J, with 11 bases between. CDR1 MNHEY and CDR2 SVGAGI come from the germline V gene. In nucleotides, the CDR3 is TGTGCCAGCAGTTCGATTACAGGAAACTATGGCTACACCTTC. It translates to CASSSITGNYGYTF.

The sample holds a few counts of this clonotype. The chain links TRBV24-1 to TRBJ2-2, with TRBD2 as a possible D gene (5 bases). Trimming cost V 2 bases and J 3 bases, with 9 bases left between them. Germline CDR1 is KGHDR and CDR2 is SFDVKD. There are 15 residues in the CDR3. CDR3 in amino acids: CATSDSGLYTGELFF. DNA of the CDR3: TGTGCCACCAGTGATTCCGGACTGTACACCGGGGAGCTGTTTTTT.

On this clonotype: The final CDR3 position lacks the conserved phenylalanine or tryptophan, pointing to a likely read error. The chain uses TRBV7-6 and TRBJ2-1; D is uncertain. Germline loops: CDR1 SGHVS, CDR2 FNYEAQ. V lost 6 bases to trimming and J lost 2 bases, with 14 bases between them. The CDR3 length is 15 residues. In DNA, the CDR3 is TGTGCCAGCAGATCGGTGGGTAACCCCTACAATGAGCAGTTCCTC. This codes for CASRSVGNPYNEQFL.

This clonotype was recorded many times. CDR3 sequence reads: CASSYGVPGNTIYF. The CDR3 nucleotides are TGTGCCAGCAGTTACGGGGTCCCTGGAAACACCATATATTTT. The chain has TRBV6-5 and TRBJ1-3; D gene unclear. This CDR3 is 14 amino acids long. V was pared by 2 bases and J by 2 bases, with 7 bases between. Germline assignment: CDR1 MNHEY and CDR2 SVGAGI.

In its sample, this clonotype was seen many times. The chain couples TRBV5-6 to TRBJ2-6; 7 bases map to TRBD1. In germline, CDR1 is SGHDT, CDR2 YYEEEE. This CDR3 is 19 amino acids long. V lost 2 bases, J lost 0 bases, and 11 bases stayed unmatched. CDR3 bases: TGTGCCAGCAGCTTACGTCCTCGGACAGGCGTCTCTGGGGCCAACGTCCTGACTTTC. As protein: CASSLRPRTGVSGANVLTF.

This clonotype occurred many times. The chain employs TRBV2 and TRBJ1-2, with 7 nucleotides matching TRBD1. V lost 5 bases to trimming and J lost 3 bases; unmatched junction nucleotides: 3. CDR1 is SNHLY, CDR2 FYNNEI, per germline. This CDR3 comprises 13 residues. CDR3 nucleotides: TGTGCCAGCAGTAGAGACAGGGACTATGGCTACACCTTC. This sequence encodes CASSRDRDYGYTF. The whole variable domain, filled in from reference TRBV2 and TRBJ1-2, reads EPEVTQTPSHQVTQMGQEVILRCVPISNHLYFYWYRQILGQKVEFLVSFYNNEISEKSEIFDDQFSVERPDGSNFTLKIRSTKLEDSAMYFCASSRDRDYGYTFGSGTRLTVV.

This clonotype has a count of ten or more. The gene calls are TRBV20-1 and TRBJ2-5; D is uncertain. The V and J ends lost 3 bases and 4 bases respectively, with 9 bases between them. This CDR3 has 12 amino acids. Germline V gene lookup returns CDR1 DFQATT and CDR2 SNEGSKA (reference sequence). The CDR3 reads CSASSSPETQYF. CDR3 coding DNA: TGCAGTGCTAGTAGCAGTCCAGAGACCCAGTACTTC.

This clonotype has more than one count but fewer than ten. The gene calls are TRBV19 and TRBJ1-5; 7 bases line up with TRBD1. V was clipped by 9 bases and J by 2 bases; unmatched bases: 1. Germline V gene data show CDR1 as LNHDA and CDR2 as SQIVND (reference sequence). The CDR3 length is 12 residues. The DNA of the CDR3 is TGTGCCAGCCAGGGGGGCAATCAGCCCCAGCATTTT. Translation gives CASQGGNQPQHF.

The V call is TRBV6-5, the J call TRBJ2-5; 11 bases align to TRBD2. This CDR3 has 16 amino acids. The V segment lost 3 bases and the J segment 3 bases; nucleotides outside the gene matches: 6. The V gene's germline CDR1 is MNHEY and CDR2 SVGAGI. The CDR3 is CASSYQLAGVEETQYF. CDR3 in DNA: TGTGCCAGCAGTTATCAACTAGCGGGAGTTGAAGAGACCCAGTACTTC.

This sequence joins TRBV4-1 and TRBJ2-1, with TRBD2 as a possible D gene (6 bases). V lost 1 base, J lost 7 bases, and 14 bases lay in between. Germline CDR1 is MGHRA and CDR2 is YSYEKL. The CDR3 contains 15 residues. The CDR3 nucleotides read TGCGCCAGCAGCCAAGTCGCGGGGAGTCGGAATGAGCAGTTCTTC. Amino acid sequence: CASSQVAGSRNEQFF.

This clonotype is labeled as medium-sized. The rearrangement links TRBV2 to TRBJ2-7; TRBD1 might be the D (5 bases). This CDR3 region has 15 residues. The V end was cut by 4 bases, the J end by 4 bases, with 17 bases between. The germline gives CDR1 SNHLY, CDR2 FYNNEI. The CDR3 DNA reads TGTGCCAGCAGTGGAGACGCCGACAGCCAATACGAGCAGTACTTC. Translation: CASSGDADSQYEQYF.

The chain's CDR3 is CASSPGTSLYNEQFF. The CDR3 DNA follows: TGTGCCAGCAGCCCCGGGACTTCCCTCTACAATGAGCAGTTCTTC. V is TRBV11-3 and J is TRBJ2-1, with a possible D match to TRBD2 (6 bases). Trimming shortened V by 5 bases and J by 3 bases, and 14 bases separated the two germline ends. Germline values: CDR1 SGHNT, CDR2 YENEEA. This CDR3 comprises 15 residues.

This clonotype appeared many times. This chain's CDR3 is CAISDKSSGNTIYF. The CDR3 region has the DNA TGTGCCATCAGTGATAAGAGCTCTGGAAACACCATATATTTT. The chain has TRBV10-3 and TRBJ1-3, with D uncertain. With 3 bases removed from V and 0 bases from J, the gap between germline ends came to 6 bases. Germline CDR1 reads ENHRY; CDR2 reads SYGVKD. The CDR3 loop spans 14 amino acids.

This clonotype has ten or more counts. This chain connects TRBV2 to TRBJ2-1; 7 bases are shared with TRBD1. The CDR3 is 15 amino acids. Losses at the gene ends were 9 bases for V and 0 bases for J; bases not matched to a gene: 8. Germline V gene data show CDR1 as SNHLY and CDR2 as FYNNEI. The CDR3 DNA reads TGTGCCAGTCGACGGCAGGGGGTCTCCTACAATGAGCAGTTCTTC. Protein: CASRRQGVSYNEQFF.

This clonotype has more than one count but fewer than ten. This CDR3 is missing its conserved last phenylalanine or tryptophan, likely due to a read error. The chain uses TRBV7-2 and TRBJ2-3, with TRBD2 matching over 7 bases. Trimming at V came to 5 bases and at J to 5 bases, leaving 10 bases not matched to a gene. This CDR3 is 15 amino acids long. In germline, CDR1 is SGHTA, CDR2 FQGNSA. CDR3 amino acids: CASSRSWGREDTQYL. The DNA of the CDR3 is TGTGCCAGCAGCCGAAGCTGGGGGAGGGAAGATACGCAGTATCTT.

The chain couples TRBV23-1 to TRBJ2-5; TRBD2 matches 9 bases. TRBV23-1 counts as an open reading frame of uncertain function. The CDR3 contains 19 residues. V shed 2 bases and J 5 bases; nucleotides not matched to a gene: 18. CDR3: CASSQVSGSRREGRETQYF. CDR3 coding DNA: TGCGCCAGCAGTCAAGTTTCGGGGTCCCGGCGGGAGGGCCGGGAGACCCAGTACTTC.

This clonotype was counted only a few times. V is TRBV5-1 and J is TRBJ1-6, with D uncertain. Germline values: CDR1 SGHRS, CDR2 YFSETQ. The CDR3 is 15 amino acids. V lost 2 bases, J lost 0 bases, and 6 bases lay in between. The CDR3 coding sequence is TGCGCCAGCAGCTTAACAAGCTCCTATAATTCACCCCTCCACTTT. Translation: CASSLTSSYNSPLHF.